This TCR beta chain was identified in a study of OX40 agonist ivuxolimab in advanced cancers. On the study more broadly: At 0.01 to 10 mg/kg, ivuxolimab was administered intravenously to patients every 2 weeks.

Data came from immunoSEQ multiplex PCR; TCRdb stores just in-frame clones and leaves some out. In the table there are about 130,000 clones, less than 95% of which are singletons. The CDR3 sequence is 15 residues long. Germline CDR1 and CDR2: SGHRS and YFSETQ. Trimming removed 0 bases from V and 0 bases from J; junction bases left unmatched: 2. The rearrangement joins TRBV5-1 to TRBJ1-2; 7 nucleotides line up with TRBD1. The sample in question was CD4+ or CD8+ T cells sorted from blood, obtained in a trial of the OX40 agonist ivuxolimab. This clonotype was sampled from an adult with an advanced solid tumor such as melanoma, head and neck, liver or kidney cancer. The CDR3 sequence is CASSLGQGPNYGYTF. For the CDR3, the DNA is TGCGCCAGCAGCTTGGGACAGGGCCCTAACTATGGCTACACCTTC.